The source of this T cell receptor (beta chain) is a study of OX40 agonist ivuxolimab in advanced cancers. Across the whole study: Cohort: around 79% men, mean age about 60, aged roughly 23 to 90.

V shed 3 bases and J shed 0 bases, with 11 bases lying between them. The CDR3 runs to 15 residues. CDR1 and CDR2 (germline): LNHDA, SQIVND (reference sequence). About this clone: Its antigen is unknown.

General study findings and limits: Part of the nonresponder group also had normalized T-cell clonal expansion that was low. In CD8+ T cells, expanded clones were on average more numerous than in CD4+.

TCRdb's table, derived via immunoSEQ multiplex PCR, lists solely in-frame clones and lacks some. The sample includes 35,000 to 40,000 clones, nearly 85% of them seen just once. The TCR originated in an adult with an advanced solid tumor such as melanoma, head and neck, liver or kidney cancer. The specimen comprised CD4+ or CD8+ T cells sorted from blood, sampled in a trial of the OX40 agonist ivuxolimab. The rearrangement joins TRBV19 to TRBJ1-1, with D tentatively TRBD1 (5 bases). The CDR3 sequence is CASSIGASMNTEAFF. The CDR3 DNA reads as TGTGCCAGTAGTATCGGGGCTAGCATGAACACTGAAGCTTTCTTT.